This TCR beta chain was identified in a study of blood T cell repertoires in COVID-19 (dated by TCRdb to 2020 to 2021). Context from the whole study: Collaborator samples came from the United States, Italy and Spain and covered acute and convalescent phases of COVID-19. The material from the prospective study consisted of cDNA or gDNA derived from T cells, B-cell-depleted T cells, or PBMCs. Deeply sampled blood TCRbeta repertoires from subjects exposed to, actively infected with, or recovered from COVID-19 were included in the dataset. A freely available public database, intended as a resource for researchers studying the immune response to SARS-CoV-2, is where the repertoires were released. Samples were obtained from the ongoing ImmuneRACE study (first 160 participants) and from over 1,000 subjects provided by 6 global collaborators. Sample metadata almost always included a de-identified subject ID, COVID-19 status, age in years and sex. Where HLA class I and class II types were available, the types were taken from metadata supplied by the sample provider, not from assay-based typing.

V ends up 3 bases short and J 4 bases short, with an unmatched junction base count of 2. The germline V gene supplies CDR1 ENHRY and CDR2 SYGVKD. The CDR3 holds 13 amino acids from the cysteine to the phenylalanine. Just CDR3 DNA is preserved here, 39 bases in frame from base 1. The paper as a whole reports these results and caveats: How much clinical and demographic metadata was included differed by source and by participant, and the metadata was provided uncurated.

About this clone itself: Its antigen is not yet known. No much larger clonotype is one base removed from it; base qualities were not supplied.

Enrolling through a virtual design, the prospective study's participants ranged in age from roughly 18 to 90 years and lived across 24 United States geographic areas. Cohort assignment in the prospective study relied on participant-reported clinical history from a screening survey and a study questionnaire. Recovered participants in ImmuneRACE Cohort 3 were defined as having two consecutive negative NP/OP PCR tests, clearance from a healthcare professional, or resolution of symptoms. In the prospective study, mobile phlebotomists collected whole blood, serum and a nasopharyngeal or oropharyngeal swab from each participant. Over a roughly two-month period, participants in the prospective study had the option of providing additional blood draws and questionnaires. Before DNA extraction, prospective study blood samples were shipped either frozen or at room temperature. TCRbeta CDR3 regions were amplified from genomic DNA by means of the immunoSEQ Assay, a bias-controlled multiplex PCR. Concerning the study's data processing: Nucleated cell counts per sample were estimated from amplification of reference gene primers within the assay. To quantify the absolute abundance of each unique TCRbeta CDR3 rearrangement, sequence reads were collapsed and filtered. For each sample, productive Simpson clonality was calculated as the square root of Simpson's diversity index across productive rearrangements. TCRdb re-hosts the immuneACCESS table, in-frame sequences only. Its copies lack some clones; in the studies checked, an unresolved V gene accounts for under half of them, and the cause for the rest is not known. The V and J calls and the clone size are those of that table, but D and trimming were determined from the DNA. This sample gives about 480,000 clones in total; around 89% of them show up just once. 1.5% to 2% of the sample is in the top ten clones.

Sequencing was carried out using PBMCs or T cells enriched from blood (not recorded which). The TCR sequence derives from a woman aged 40 to 50 who had recovered from COVID-19. This receptor chain uses TRBV10-3 and TRBJ1-2, with 7 bases matching TRBD1. The DNA is as follows: TGTGCCATCAGTGACAGGGGGGCCTATGGCTACACCTTC. This sequence encodes CAISDRGAYGYTF.